The rows below give T cell receptor beta chains drawn from one sample of a study of T cells in Graves' hyperthyroidism and ophthalmopathy. One entry per CDR3 protein, called by TCRdb with MiXCR from the multiplex PCR reads. Found here are about 130,000 distinct CDR3 sequences, roughly a fifth of them singletons; the top ten hold around two thirds. Sequenced input: blood. Receptors were obtained from a woman in her fifties or sixties with Graves' hyperthyroidism that later progressed to Graves' ophthalmopathy. CDR3s include the opening cysteine and the closing phenylalanine or tryptophan. D genes are given only for firm matches. Clone size appears in some rows only: once, few, many, or a class for an expanded clone.

>-|TRBJ1-1|11|TRBV27|many
TGTGCCAGCGGAGGGGACACTGAAGCTTTCTTT
CASGGDTEAFF
>-|TRBJ1-1|14|TRBV28|once
TGTGCCAGCAGGTCGAAAAGGGGTAACACTGAAGCTTTCTTT
CASRSKRGNTEAFF
>-|TRBJ2-2|15|TRBV6-5|-
TGTGCCAGCAGTTACCCACAGGGGAACACCGGGGAGCTGTTTTTT
CASSYPQGNTGELFF
>TRBD1|TRBJ1-6|15|TRBV5-1|many
TGCGCCAGCAGCCTACGGACAGGGGTAAATTCACCCCTCCACTTT
CASSLRTGVNSPLHF
>-|TRBJ1-4|14|TRBV28|-
TGTGCCAGCACCACTTTAGAGGCAAGTGAAAAACTGTTTTTT
CASTTLEASEKLFF
>-|TRBJ2-1|16|TRBV14|-
TGTGCCAGCAGCCAAGATACCGGACCCCCGGGCAATGAGCAGTTCTTC
CASSQDTGPPGNEQFF
>-|TRBJ2-1|15|TRBV5-1|many
TGCGCCAGCAGCCCGGACCAGAGCTCCTACAATGAGCAGTTCTTC
CASSPDQSSYNEQFF
>-|TRBJ2-7|11|TRBV28|many
TGTGCCAGCAGTTCGCCCTACGAGCAGTACTTC
CASSSPYEQYF
>-|TRBJ1-5|15|TRBV28|-
TGTGCCAGCAGTTTAGGGGGAGGACCCAATCAGCCCCAGCATTTT
CASSLGGGPNQPQHF
>-|TRBJ1-1|14|TRBV2|many
TGTGCCAGCAGTGAATGGGACGTGAACACTGAAGCTTTCTTT
CASSEWDVNTEAFF
>-|TRBJ1-1|13|TRBV20-1|few
TGCAGTGCTGCAGGGGTTGGGTACACTGAAGCTTTCTTT
CSAAGVGYTEAFF
>TRBD2|TRBJ2-3|13|TRBV28|-
TGTGCCAGCAGTTTATTGAGGGGAGGGCCGCAGTATTTT
CASSLLRGGPQYF
>TRBD1|TRBJ1-1|13|TRBV2|-
TGTGCCAGCAGTGAACAGGGGGCAGAGAAGGCTTTCTTT
CASSEQGAEKAFF
>-|TRBJ2-7|14|TRBV11-2|many
TGTGCCAGCAGCCTAAGGGGGAAGAACTACGAGCAGTACTTC
CASSLRGKNYEQYF
>-|TRBJ1-1|15|TRBV27|few
TGTGCCAGCAGTTTATCGTTCTTCTCGGGTGCGGCGGCTTTCTTT
CASSLSFFSGAAAFF
>-|TRBJ1-2|14|TRBV20-1|few
TGCAGTGCTAGAGCCCTCAGGGACTACTATGGCTACACCTTC
CSARALRDYYGYTF
>-|TRBJ1-2|14|TRBV20-1|few
TGCAGTGCTAGAGACCGTTTGCGGGACTATGGCTACACCTTC
CSARDRLRDYGYTF
>TRBD2|TRBJ2-3|14|TRBV28|few
TGTGCCAGCATAGCGGGAGATGGGACAGATACGCAGTATTTT
CASIAGDGTDTQYF
>-|TRBJ2-5|16|TRBV14|-
TGTGCCAGCAGCCAAGATCAGGGCAGGGTCCAAGAGACCCAGTACTTC
CASSQDQGRVQETQYF
>TRBD1|TRBJ1-2|14|TRBV3-1|-
TGTGCCAGCAGCCCAGGGACAGGGGGAGGAGGCTACACCTTC
CASSPGTGGGGYTF
>TRBD1|TRBJ1-2|13|TRBV3-1|-
TGTGCCAGCAGCCGAGGACAGGTCTATGGCTACACCTTC
CASSRGQVYGYTF
>TRBD2|TRBJ2-1|15|TRBV7-2|many
TGTGCCAGCAGCTGGACTAGCGGGCCGTACAATGAGCAGTTCTTC
CASSWTSGPYNEQFF
>-|TRBJ1-5|14|TRBV6-1|-
TGTGCCAGCAGGTCAAGGGGTAGCAATCAGCCCCAGCATTTT
CASRSRGSNQPQHF
>-|TRBJ2-1|12|TRBV20-1|-
TGCAGTGCCGAGGGGGTCTCCGATGAGCAGTTCTTC
CSAEGVSDEQFF
>TRBD2|TRBJ2-1|15|TRBV3-1|many
TGTGCCAGCAGCCAAGGGGTTAGCGGGAGAAATGAGCAGTTCTTC
CASSQGVSGRNEQFF
>TRBD1|TRBJ2-4|15|TRBV7-8|many
TGTGCCAGCAGCACAAGAAGACAGGGAGCAAACATTCAGTACTTC
CASSTRRQGANIQYF
>-|TRBJ2-1|11|TRBV12-3/TRBV12-4|few
TGTGCCAGCAGTTTACAAAGTGAGCAGTTCTTC
CASSLQSEQFF
>TRBD1|TRBJ1-2|12|TRBV5-1|-
TGCGCCAGCAGCTCGGACAGGCTTGGCTACACCTTC
CASSSDRLGYTF
>TRBD1|TRBJ1-1|15|TRBV10-3|few
TGTGCCATCAGTGGGGCGGGACAGGGGACCACTGAAGCTTTCTTT
CAISGAGQGTTEAFF
>TRBD1|TRBJ1-1|14|TRBV3-1|many
TGTGCCAGCAGCCGCCGACAGGGGAACACTGAAGCTTTCTTT
CASSRRQGNTEAFF
>-|TRBJ2-7|14|TRBV27|many
TGTGCCAGCAGTTTCGTACAGGGAGCCTACGAGCAGTACTTC
CASSFVQGAYEQYF
>TRBD1|TRBJ1-1|14|TRBV20-1|many
TGCAGTGCTAGCCACAATACAGGGGACACTGAAGCTTTCTTT
CSASHNTGDTEAFF
>TRBD1|TRBJ1-5|16|TRBV6-6|many
TGTGCCAGCAGTTACGGCACAGGGGATAGCAATCAGCCCCAGCATTTT
CASSYGTGDSNQPQHF
>TRBD1|TRBJ1-5|15|TRBV12-3/TRBV12-4|few
TGTGCCAGCAGTTACTCCGGGACAGTAAATCAGCCCCAGCATTTT
CASSYSGTVNQPQHF
>TRBD1|TRBJ1-1|14|TRBV4-1|few
TGCGCCAGCAGCTGGGACAGGGGAAAAACTGAAGCTTTCTTT
CASSWDRGKTEAFF
>-|TRBJ1-3|16|TRBV6-2/TRBV6-3|-
TGTGCCAGCAGTTGCTCGATCGGGGGGAGAAGGAACACCATATATTTT
CASSCSIGGRRNTIYF
>-|TRBJ2-7|13|TRBV2|many
TGTGCCAGCCAAAATTCTGGTGGGTACGAGCAGTACTTC
CASQNSGGYEQYF
>-|TRBJ2-6|15|TRBV20-1|-
TGCAGTGCCCGACCTGGGGATTCTGGGGCCAACGTCCTGACTTTC
CSARPGDSGANVLTF
>-|TRBJ1-1|15|TRBV6-5|-
TGTGCCAGCAGTTACTCTGGGGATAAGGCCACTGAAGCTTTCTTT
CASSYSGDKATEAFF
>-|TRBJ2-5|15|TRBV7-9|-
TGTGCCAGCAGCTTAACCGCCGTGGAGTCTAGCTCCCAGTACTTC
CASSLTAVESSSQYF
>-|TRBJ2-7|15|TRBV28|few
TGTGCCAGCAGTTTATTGAGGGGAGGCCCGGACGAGCAGTACTTC
CASSLLRGGPDEQYF
>-|TRBJ1-1|13|TRBV3-1|-
TGTGCCAGCAGCCCAACCCCAGACACTGAAGCTTTCTTT
CASSPTPDTEAFF
>-|TRBJ2-7|17|TRBV6-5|many
TGTGCCAGCAGTTACTCCCTCCCCTTGAGCGGCTCCTACGAGCAGTACTTC
CASSYSLPLSGSYEQYF
>-|TRBJ2-7|15|TRBV30|-
TGTGCCTGGAGTGTAGGTGGGAGCGGACCCTACCGGCAGTACTTC
CAWSVGGSGPYRQYF
>-|TRBJ2-2|15|TRBV20-1|many
TGCAGTGCTAGATCGGGGGAGGGGGACACCGGGGAGCTGTTTTTT
CSARSGEGDTGELFF
>TRBD2|TRBJ2-2|17|TRBV30|many
TGTGCCTGGGAAAAAACGCTAGCGGGACTACTCACCGGGGAGCTGTTTTTT
CAWEKTLAGLLTGELFF
>-|TRBJ1-5|16|TRBV4-1|few
TGCGCCAGCAGCCAAGAAGAGGGAATCAGGGGTCAGCCCCAGCATTTT
CASSQEEGIRGQPQHF
>TRBD1|TRBJ2-7|15|TRBV27|-
TGTGCCAGCAAAAAAAACAGGGGCAGCTCCTACGAGCAGTACTTC
CASKKNRGSSYEQYF
>-|TRBJ2-5|15|TRBV5-4|-
TGTGCCAGCAGCTCGGGGGCAGAGGATCAAGAGACCCAGTACTTC
CASSSGAEDQETQYF
>-|TRBJ2-3|16|TRBV28|few
TGTGCCAGCAGTCCGGACAAGGGGTTCGGCACAGATACGCAGTATTTT
CASSPDKGFGTDTQYF
>-|TRBJ1-1|12|TRBV25-1|few
TGTGCCAGCAGTCGCTCGAACACTGAAGCTTTCTTT
CASSRSNTEAFF
>TRBD2|TRBJ2-3|17|TRBV5-5|many
TGTGCCAGCAGCTTGCTGTTCGCGGGAGGGAACACAGATACGCAGTATTTT
CASSLLFAGGNTDTQYF